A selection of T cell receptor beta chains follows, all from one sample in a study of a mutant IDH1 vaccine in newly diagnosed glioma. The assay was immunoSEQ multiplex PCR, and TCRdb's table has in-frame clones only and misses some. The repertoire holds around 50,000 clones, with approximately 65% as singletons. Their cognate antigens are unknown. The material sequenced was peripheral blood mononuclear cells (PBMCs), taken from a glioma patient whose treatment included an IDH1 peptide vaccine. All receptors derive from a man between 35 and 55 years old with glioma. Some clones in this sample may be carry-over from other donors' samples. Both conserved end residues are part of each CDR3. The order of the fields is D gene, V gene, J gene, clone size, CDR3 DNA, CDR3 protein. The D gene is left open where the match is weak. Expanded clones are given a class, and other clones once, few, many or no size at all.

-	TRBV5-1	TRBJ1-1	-	TGCGCCAGCAGCTTGGGCGGGGTGAACACTGAAGCTTTCTTT	CASSLGGVNTEAFF
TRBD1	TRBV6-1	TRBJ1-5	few	TGTGCCAGCAGTGGGCGACAGGGAAGCAATCAGCCCCAGCATTTT	CASSGRQGSNQPQHF
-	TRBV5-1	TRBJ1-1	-	TGCGCCAGCAGCTTTTATCGCATGAACACTGAAGCTTTCTTT	CASSFYRMNTEAFF
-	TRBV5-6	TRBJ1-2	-	TGTGCCAGCAGCTTGGCGTTGGCAGGAAGCTTCTATGGCTACACCTTC	CASSLALAGSFYGYTF
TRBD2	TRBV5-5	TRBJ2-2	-	TGTGCCAGCAGCCGAGGACTAGAAAGGACCGGGGAGCTGTTTTTT	CASSRGLERTGELFF
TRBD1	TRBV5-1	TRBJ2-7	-	TGCGCCAGCAGCTTTTCCAGGGGGTCGGGCTACGAGCAGTACTTC	CASSFSRGSGYEQYF
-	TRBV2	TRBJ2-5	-	TGTGCCAGCAGTGAAGATAGGCAAGTGACCCAGTACTTC	CASSEDRQVTQYF
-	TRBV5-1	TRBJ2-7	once	TGCGCCAGCAGCCCGGCGGGACCGAGACTCTACGAGCAGTACTTC	CASSPAGPRLYEQYF
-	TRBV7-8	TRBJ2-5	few	TGTGCCAGCACCTCGGGGGGCTTAGAGACCCAGTACTTC	CASTSGGLETQYF
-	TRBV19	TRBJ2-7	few	TGTGCCAGTAGTATAGGGGCAGGGAACCCCTACGAGCAGTACTTC	CASSIGAGNPYEQYF
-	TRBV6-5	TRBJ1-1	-	TGTGCCAGCAGTTCCGGGACTTCGAGGGGCACTGAAGCTTTCTTT	CASSSGTSRGTEAFF
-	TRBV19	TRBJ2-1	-	TGTGCCAGTAGTGACAGAGCCTACAATGAGCAGTTCTTC	CASSDRAYNEQFF